One and the same sample provided the 21 T cell receptor beta chains below, sequenced in a study of blood T cell repertoires in COVID-19. The method was immunoSEQ multiplex PCR; TCRdb's version includes in-frame clones alone and lacks a portion of them. The table includes about 250,000 clones, 70% to 90% detected once. Sequencing was done on a sample of PBMCs or T cells enriched from blood (not recorded which). Receptors originate from a woman aged 45 to 65 with acute COVID-19.

The chain joins TRBV10-3 to TRBJ1-6, with 10 positions matching TRBD1. The V gene's germline CDR1 is ENHRY and CDR2 SYGVKD. The CDR3 has 13 residues. Trimming removed 11 bases from V and 8 bases from J; junction bases left unmatched: 6. The CDR3 DNA reads as TGTGCCGCCTCGACAGGGGGCGATTCACCCCTCCACTTT. Its translation is CAASTGGDSPLHF.

V and J are TRBV5-1 and TRBJ1-4, with D possibly being TRBD1 (6 bases). This CDR3 comprises 14 residues. The germline V gene encodes CDR1 SGHRS and CDR2 YFSETQ. Trimming removed 2 bases from V and 6 bases from J, with 11 bases in between. CDR3 sequence reads: CASSFGTMDEKLFF. The CDR3 bases are TGCGCCAGCAGCTTCGGGACAATGGATGAAAAACTGTTTTTT.

This clone has just one count. The chain carries TRBV27 and TRBJ2-6; D ambiguous. CDR1 and CDR2 (germline): MNHEY, SMNVEV (reference sequence). The CDR3 covers 13 residues. V was trimmed by 3 bases and J by 4 bases, leaving 4 bases between them. The CDR3 region has the DNA TGTGCCAGCAGTTTTGGCGGGGCCAACGTCCTGACTTTC. It encodes CASSFGGANVLTF.

DNA for the CDR3: TGCGCCAGCAGGGAGGGGAGAATGAACACTGAAGCTTTCTTT. It codes for CASREGRMNTEAFF. The chain uses TRBV10-1 and TRBJ1-1; D perhaps matches TRBD1 (5 bases). Germline V CDR1 and CDR2: WNHNN, SYGVQD (reference sequence). This CDR3 has 14 amino acids. V was clipped by 6 bases and J by 0 bases, with 11 bases between them.

The rearrangement joins TRBV29-1 to TRBJ1-3, with D possibly TRBD1 on 5 matching bases. V was cut by 5 bases and J by 0 bases, with 11 bases left in between. CDR1 and CDR2 (germline): SQVTM, ANQGSEA. The CDR3 length is 14 residues. The CDR3 DNA reads as TGCAGCGTTACGCCCAGGGACTCTGGAAACACCATATATTTT. Its translation is CSVTPRDSGNTIYF.

This chain uses TRBV19 with TRBJ1-5; TRBD1 aligns across 10 bases. The CDR3 has 16 residues. The trim removed 0 bases at V and 9 bases at J, leaving 8 bases unmatched. Germline loops: CDR1 LNHDA, CDR2 SQIVND (reference sequence). CDR3 DNA sequence: TGTGCCAGTAGTATAGAGCGGACAGGGGGTGGTCTGCCCCAGCATTTT. Protein: CASSIERTGGGLPQHF.

The chain couples TRBV20-1 to TRBJ1-2, with 8 bases identical to TRBD1. Unmatched junction bases numbered 8, after V lost 3 bases and J lost 5 bases. CDR1 and CDR2 from the germline V gene are DFQATT and SNEGSKA (reference sequence). The CDR3 consists of 14 residues. The DNA of the CDR3 is TGCAGTGCTAGTCAGGGGGCTATCGTTTATGGCTACACCTTC. This gives the protein CSASQGAIVYGYTF.

The chain carries TRBV9 and TRBJ1-1, with a possible D match to TRBD1 (5 bases). V lost 4 bases and J lost 3, with 10 bases in between. Germline CDR1 reads SGDLS; CDR2 reads YYNGEE. The CDR3 length is 13 residues. CDR3 DNA sequence: TGTGCCAGCAGCCCCGGGGGGTACACTGAAGCTTTCTTT. It is translated as CASSPGGYTEAFF.

The chain is built from TRBV27 and TRBJ2-1; 10 bases are shared with TRBD1. The J segment lost 7 bases and the V segment lost 1 base, leaving 10 bases of the junction unmatched. Looked up from germline, CDR1 is MNHEY and CDR2 is SMNVEV (reference sequence). The CDR3 totals 17 residues. The CDR3 loop is CASSLLIRQGAGNEQFF. The CDR3 bases are TGTGCCAGCAGTTTATTAATCCGACAGGGGGCGGGGAATGAGCAGTTCTTC.

The chain is built from TRBV30 and TRBJ1-1; D possibly corresponds to TRBD1 (5 bases). Germline V CDR1 and CDR2: GTSNPN, SVGIG (reference sequence). The ends were cut back, 0 bases at V and 4 bases at J, with 9 bases in the middle. This CDR3 contains 13 residues. CDR3 in amino acids: CAWSVSRATEAFF. CDR3 nucleotide sequence: TGTGCCTGGAGTGTATCCAGGGCCACTGAAGCTTTCTTT.

The chain combines TRBV30 with TRBJ1-5; TRBD1 matches at 8 bases. Germline V gives CDR1 GTSNPN, CDR2 SVGIG (reference sequence). This CDR3 has 15 amino acids. J lost 4 bases, V lost 0 bases, and 5 bases had no gene match. CDR3 loop: CAWSVRQGANQPQHF. The CDR3 DNA sequence: TGTGCCTGGAGTGTAAGGCAGGGGGCGAATCAGCCCCAGCATTTT.

This clone was detected a few times. The V gene is TRBV6-6, the J gene TRBJ1-2; tentatively, D is TRBD1 (5 bases). CDR3 length: 16 amino acids. Trimming shortened V by 4 bases and J by 5 bases, and 20 bases separated the two germline ends. CDR1 and CDR2 from the germline V gene are MNHNY and SVGAGI (reference sequence). The CDR3 DNA is TGTGCCAGCAGTTCCCCCGGGGAGGGGAAAGGGTATGGCTACACCTTC. It translates to CASSSPGEGKGYGYTF.

This clone was seen a few times. Germline and junction disagree at one end, which may indicate a read error. V is TRBV7-7 and J is TRBJ2-1, with TRBD2 identical over 12 bases. CDR1 is SSHAT and CDR2 is FNYEAQ in the germline V gene (reference sequence). This CDR3 comprises 15 residues. The CDR3 sequence is CASSNGLAGYNEQFF. The CDR3 region has the DNA TGTGCTAGCAGCAACGGACTAGCGGGGTACAATGAGCAGTTCTTC.

The chain joins TRBV4-3 to TRBJ1-5; D is undetermined. Germline V gene lookup returns CDR1 LGHNA and CDR2 YSLEER. With 4 bases removed from V and 4 bases from J, the gap between germline ends came to 8 bases. This CDR3 is built from 13 residues. The CDR3: CASSPQQNQPQHF. The CDR3 nucleotides are TGCGCCAGCAGCCCTCAACAAAATCAGCCCCAGCATTTT.

The chain has TRBV24-1 and TRBJ2-1; D perhaps matches TRBD1 (6 bases). Germline V lookup: CDR1 KGHDR, CDR2 SFDVKD. The CDR3 length is 14 residues. Trimming took 3 bases from V and 6 from J, leaving 11 bases between them. CDR3 protein: CATSDPTGSNEQFF. CDR3 coding DNA: TGTGCCACCAGTGATCCAACAGGGTCCAATGAGCAGTTCTTC.

V usage is TRBV20-1 and J usage is TRBJ1-1; D possibly corresponds to TRBD1 (6 bases). Germline V gene lookup returns CDR1 DFQATT and CDR2 SNEGSKA (reference sequence). Trimming cost V 5 bases and J 5 bases, with 9 bases left between them. This CDR3 comprises 11 residues. CDR3 in amino acids: CSALRGTEAFF. CDR3 sequence (DNA): TGCAGTGCTCTCAGGGGAACTGAAGCTTTCTTT.

CDR3: CASSVTGDYTEAFF. The CDR3 coding sequence is TGTGCCAGCAGCGTGACAGGGGACTACACTGAAGCTTTCTTT. This chain links TRBV7-9 with TRBJ1-1; 8 bases line up with TRBD1. The junction had 5 bases not matched to a gene; V was cut back by 5 bases and J by 3 bases. CDR1 SEHNR and CDR2 FQNEAQ come from the germline V gene (reference sequence). The CDR3 covers 14 residues.

The chain recombines TRBV15 with TRBJ1-3, with D maybe TRBD1 (6 bases). V lost 0 bases and J 6 bases, leaving 15 bases between the germline ends. This CDR3 has 16 amino acids. From germline, CDR1 is LNHNV and CDR2 YYDKDF (reference sequence). Here the CDR3 DNA reads TGTGCCACCAGCAGAGATCGAGTACAGGGTAAAAACACCATATATTTT. This translates into CATSRDRVQGKNTIYF. The full variable domain, with the rest looked up from reference TRBV15 and TRBJ1-3, is DAMVIQNPRYQVTQFGKPVTLSCSQTLNHNVMYWYQQKSSQAPKLLFHYYDKDFNNEADTPDNFQSRRPNTSFCFLDIRSPGLGDTAMYLCATSRDRVQGKNTIYFGEGSWLTVV.

The chain combines TRBV2 with TRBJ1-2; D gene unclear. This CDR3 is built from 14 residues. Trimming took 6 bases from V and 1 from J, leaving 12 bases between them. CDR1 SNHLY and CDR2 FYNNEI come from the germline V gene. CDR3 in DNA: TGTGCCAGCAGCCCAGGCCCTAATAACTATGGCTACACCTTC. It is translated as CASSPGPNNYGYTF.

This chain joins TRBV28 and TRBJ1-2, with 9 nucleotides matching TRBD1. Germline V gene data show CDR1 as MDHEN and CDR2 as SYDVKM. Unmatched junction bases numbered 13, after V lost 4 bases and J lost 10 bases. This CDR3 region has 15 residues. As DNA, the CDR3 is TGTGCCAGCAGTTCCCCGGGACAGGGCCTACGTTACTACACCTTC. Protein: CASSSPGQGLRYYTF.

This rearrangement joins TRBV11-2 to TRBJ2-2; the D gene is possibly TRBD1 (5 bases). Germline V gene data show CDR1 as SGHAT and CDR2 as FQNNGV. The CDR3 sequence is 13 residues long. V was cut by 4 bases and J by 6 bases, with 9 bases left in between. In nucleotides, the CDR3 is TGTGCCAGCAGCTCCCACAGGCCCGGGGAGCTGTTTTTT. This translates into CASSSHRPGELFF. Full variable domain (outside the CDR3, taken from reference TRBV11-2 and TRBJ2-2): EAGVAQSPRYKIIEKRQSVAFWCNPISGHATLYWYQQILGQGPKLLIQFQNNGVVDDSQLPKDRFSAERLKGVDSTLKIQPAKLEDSAVYLCASSSHRPGELFFGEGSRLTVL.